This is a list of T cell receptor beta chains from one sample in a study of response to subunit inactivated influenza vaccine. TCRdb reanalysed the RT-PCR reads using MiXCR and keeps one entry per CDR3 protein. Here the sample spans about 650,000 distinct CDR3 sequences, approximately 15% being singletons. Source: PBMCs from blood, taken 14 to 15 days before vaccination. The receptors derive from a man aged 50 or older who received an inactivated influenza vaccine. The CDR3 runs from the conserved cysteine through the conserved F or W. D genes are given only for firm matches.

cdr3_aa: CASSPTGYGAFF
v_call: TRBV6-2/TRBV6-3
d_call: TRBD1

cdr3_aa: CASSTPGQGARYEQYF
v_call: TRBV25-1
d_call: TRBD1

cdr3_aa: CASSYSTHAGPPFF
v_call: TRBV6-2/TRBV6-3
d_call: -

cdr3_aa: CASRMLGETQYF
v_call: TRBV12-3/TRBV12-4
d_call: -

cdr3_aa: CASSPRTGIYEQYF
v_call: TRBV7-9
d_call: TRBD1

cdr3_aa: CASSQRRAILTDTQYF
v_call: TRBV3-1
d_call: -

cdr3_aa: CASGMQGADEQFF
v_call: TRBV3-1
d_call: TRBD1

cdr3_aa: CASSPWNSPLHF
v_call: TRBV6-2/TRBV6-3
d_call: -

cdr3_aa: CASSEQGHTIYF
v_call: TRBV10-2
d_call: -

cdr3_aa: CASSRAGYSGANVLTF
v_call: TRBV14
d_call: TRBD2

cdr3_aa: CASRPDRGGTDTQYF
v_call: TRBV12-3/TRBV12-4
d_call: TRBD1

cdr3_aa: CASRETAGHQETQYF
v_call: TRBV5-1
d_call: -

cdr3_aa: CSGGSGRALREQYF
v_call: TRBV29-1
d_call: TRBD2

cdr3_aa: CAIKRQETGELFF
v_call: TRBV10-3
d_call: -

cdr3_aa: CSVKAHSTDTQYF
v_call: TRBV29-1
d_call: -

cdr3_aa: CASSIQGVKNTEAFF
v_call: TRBV28
d_call: -

cdr3_aa: CASSLGQSNSGNTIYF
v_call: TRBV7-9
d_call: -

cdr3_aa: CASSGGLAGPFTLRTGELFF
v_call: TRBV11-2
d_call: TRBD2

cdr3_aa: CAISETSGSTDTQYF
v_call: TRBV10-3
d_call: TRBD2

cdr3_aa: CASTPGGRGQETQYF
v_call: TRBV6-1
d_call: -

cdr3_aa: CSVETPSGGYEQFF
v_call: TRBV29-1
d_call: TRBD2

cdr3_aa: CASSQDRAGSYYGYTF
v_call: TRBV4-3
d_call: -

cdr3_aa: CASSTLRRQGLSNQPQHF
v_call: TRBV7-8
d_call: -

cdr3_aa: CAISASGTGFTYEQYF
v_call: TRBV10-3
d_call: TRBD1

cdr3_aa: CASSLLGGIQYF
v_call: TRBV7-2
d_call: TRBD2

cdr3_aa: CASSLSVGGDTQYF
v_call: TRBV7-9
d_call: TRBD2

cdr3_aa: CASSVNPTATNEKLFF
v_call: TRBV9
d_call: -

cdr3_aa: CASSSLPGSRHEQFF
v_call: TRBV6-2/TRBV6-3
d_call: -

cdr3_aa: CATGASGSSHNEQFF
v_call: TRBV24-1
d_call: TRBD2

cdr3_aa: CASSFIAGASTDTQYF
v_call: TRBV12-3/TRBV12-4
d_call: TRBD2

cdr3_aa: CASSPIGNSPLHF
v_call: TRBV27
d_call: -

cdr3_aa: CASSQDTGILKTEAFF
v_call: TRBV4-2
d_call: -

cdr3_aa: CASNNEERSNQPQHF
v_call: TRBV6-1
d_call: -

cdr3_aa: CASSLEGSQAGEQFF
v_call: TRBV5-1
d_call: -

cdr3_aa: CATSSDRRTYNEQFF
v_call: TRBV24-1
d_call: -

cdr3_aa: CASGKPQYF
v_call: TRBV2
d_call: -

cdr3_aa: CASSPTAVTHNEQFF
v_call: TRBV7-2
d_call: -

cdr3_aa: CSARAITTGGNTDTQYF
v_call: TRBV20-1
d_call: TRBD1

cdr3_aa: CASSQDGLAGVTGELFF
v_call: TRBV4-2
d_call: TRBD2

cdr3_aa: CASSQESVARETQYF
v_call: TRBV3-1
d_call: -

cdr3_aa: CASSVKPLAGGSYEQYF
v_call: TRBV9
d_call: TRBD2